The T cell receptor beta chain described here comes from a study of T cells in Graves' hyperthyroidism and ophthalmopathy. Study-wide findings and caveats: A 13 V-J model separated ophthalmopathy from stable hyperthyroidism.

CDR1 and CDR2 (germline): MNHNS, SASEGT. V dropped 5 bases and J dropped 2; count of bases not matched to a gene: 3. The CDR3 totals 14 residues. The TCR beta CDR3 regions underwent amplification using RNA transcripts as the source. When the TCR CDR3 underwent first-round RT-PCR, the HTBI primer set was used. TCRdb itself ran the multiplex PCR reads through MiXCR, one entry per CDR3 protein. The profile shows roughly 570,000 distinct CDR3 sequences, 15% to 18% of them singletons. This clonotype was counted ten times or more. Its specificity is not known. One base away lies a much larger clone, so this may be a sequencing read error.

The V call is TRBV6-1, the J call TRBJ2-7, with TRBD1 identical over 10 bases. Material: blood. The receptor was derived from a woman aged 30 to 39 with Graves' hyperthyroidism. CDR3 sequence reads: CASSRDRGTYEQYF. In nucleotides, the CDR3 is TGTGCCAGCAGTAGGGACAGGGGAACCTACGAGCAGTACTTC.